Below are 29 T cell receptor beta chains sequenced from a single sample in a study of T cells in Graves' hyperthyroidism and ophthalmopathy. Using RNA transcripts as the source, TCR beta CDR3 regions were amplified. HTBI primers were employed in a first-round RT-PCR of the TCR CDR3. TCRdb called the multiplex PCR reads again in MiXCR, with one record for every CDR3 protein. Of a few hundred thousand distinct CDR3 sequences in the sample, about 22% were seen once. Material for sequencing was blood. These receptors were taken from a woman in her 70s with Graves' ophthalmopathy.

The rearrangement links TRBV12-3 or TRBV12-4 to TRBJ2-3; TRBD2 aligns across 10 bases. The CDR3 is made up of 18 amino acids. V trimming: 6 bases; J trimming: 3 bases; junction bases outside the gene matches: 15. The CDR3: CASSPKVLAGERTDTQYF. CDR3 coding DNA: TGTGCCAGCAGCCCCAAGGTCCTAGCGGGAGAACGGACAGATACGCAGTATTTT.

This clonotype showed up just a few times. The genes are TRBV3-1 and TRBJ2-7; TRBD1 matches 8 bases. Losses at the gene ends were 4 bases for V and 2 bases for J; bases not matched to a gene: 10. This CDR3 is built from 16 residues. Germline CDR1 is LGHDT and CDR2 is YNNKEL (reference sequence). Written as DNA, the CDR3 is TGTGCCAGCAGCCGCCAAGCAGGACAGGGACCCTACGAGCAGTACTTC. Translating it yields CASSRQAGQGPYEQYF.

In its sample, this clonotype was seen a few times. The chain is built from TRBV9 and TRBJ2-3; 8 nucleotides match TRBD2. The V gene end was trimmed by 2 bases and the J gene end by 0 bases; junction bases not matched to a gene: 2. CDR3 size: 15 residues. From germline, CDR1 is SGDLS and CDR2 YYNGEE. This CDR3 is CASSVASGSTDTQYF. The CDR3 region has the DNA TGTGCCAGCAGCGTGGCTAGCGGGAGCACAGATACGCAGTATTTT. Full variable domain (remainder filled in from reference TRBV9 and TRBJ2-3): DSGVTQTPKHLITATGQRVTLRCSPRSGDLSVYWYQQSLDQGLQFLIQYYNGEERAKGNILERFSAQQFPDLHSELNLSSLELGDSALYFCASSVASGSTDTQYFGPGTRLTVL.

CDR3 loop: CASNLGRGKQPQHF. The CDR3 DNA follows: TGTGCCAGCAACCTGGGAAGGGGGAAACAGCCCCAGCATTTT. The rearrangement uses TRBV6-1 and TRBJ1-5; perhaps TRBD1 as D (6 bases). Germline V gene sequence: CDR1 MNHNS, CDR2 SASEGT. This CDR3 region has 14 residues. Trimming removed 7 bases at V and 7 bases at J, with 17 bases between.

Comment on this clonotype: This may be a read error, as it is one base from a much larger clone. V is TRBV3-1 and J is TRBJ1-1, with 8 bases lining up with TRBD1. The CDR3 loop spans 13 amino acids. The V gene's germline CDR1 is LGHDT and CDR2 YNNKEL (reference sequence). With 6 bases clipped from V and 4 bases from J, the junction kept 4 bases outside the gene matches. CDR3 sequence reads: CASSQTGATEAFF. Written as DNA, the CDR3 is TGTGCCAGCAGTCAGACAGGGGCCACTGAAGCTTTCTTT.

In its sample, this clonotype was seen a few times. The chain carries TRBV7-9 and TRBJ2-2, with unresolved D. V was clipped by 5 bases and J by 0 bases, with 13 bases between them. The CDR3 totals 16 residues. The germline CDR1 and CDR2 sequences are SEHNR and FQNEAQ (reference sequence). The CDR3 bases are TGTGCCAGCAGCGCTCGAGACAACGCGAACACCGGGGAGCTGTTTTTT. Its protein is CASSARDNANTGELFF.

This clonotype was detected only a few times. The chain carries TRBV9 and TRBJ2-1, with D possibly matching TRBD1 (6 bases). This CDR3 is built from 15 residues. Germline V gives CDR1 SGDLS, CDR2 YYNGEE. The ends were cut back, 4 bases at V and 4 bases at J, with 15 bases in the middle. Written as DNA, the CDR3 is TGTGCCAGCAGCCCCGGACAGCAAACATACAATGAGCAGTTCTTC. Protein: CASSPGQQTYNEQFF. Full variable domain (rest looked up from reference TRBV9 and TRBJ2-1): DSGVTQTPKHLITATGQRVTLRCSPRSGDLSVYWYQQSLDQGLQFLIQYYNGEERAKGNILERFSAQQFPDLHSELNLSSLELGDSALYFCASSPGQQTYNEQFFGPGTRLTVL.

This clonotype was counted a few times. The chain employs TRBV11-1 and TRBJ2-7, with 8 bases lining up with TRBD1. The CDR3 is made up of 15 amino acids. Trimming cost V 6 bases and J 0 bases; bases outside gene matches: 7. From germline, CDR1 is SGHAT and CDR2 FQDESV (reference sequence). CDR3 DNA: TGTGCCAGCAGTCCTGACAGGGGTCTCTCCTACGAGCAGTACTTC. It codes for CASSPDRGLSYEQYF.

At least ten counts were recorded for this clonotype. The V call is TRBV12-3 or TRBV12-4, the J call TRBJ2-2; D remains ambiguous. Trimming cost V 7 bases and J 7 bases, with 10 bases left between them. The CDR3 is 12 amino acids. This CDR3 is CASTSYGGELFF. CDR3 in DNA: TGTGCCAGCACCTCCTACGGCGGGGAGCTGTTTTTT.

The rearrangement uses TRBV5-1 and TRBJ2-7; 9 bases align to TRBD2. Trimming took 5 bases from V and 2 from J; bases not matched to a gene: 5. CDR3 length: 14 amino acids. CDR1 is SGHRS, CDR2 YFSETQ, per germline. CDR3 region: CASRVAGVPYEQYF. The CDR3 DNA is TGCGCCAGCAGGGTAGCGGGAGTTCCCTACGAGCAGTACTTC. Full variable domain (remainder filled in from reference TRBV5-1 and TRBJ2-7): KAGVTQTPRYLIKTRGQQVTLSCSPISGHRSVSWYQQTPGQGLQFLFEYFSETQRNKGNFPGRFSGRQFSNSRSEMNVSTLELGDSALYLCASRVAGVPYEQYFGPGTRLTVT.

Written as DNA, the CDR3 is TGCGCCAGCAGCCGAGACAGGTGGACGGGCTCTGGGGCCAACGTCCTGACTTTC. Translated: CASSRDRWTGSGANVLTF. The rearrangement uses TRBV4-3 and TRBJ2-6; D is possibly TRBD1 (6 bases). Germline V CDR1 and CDR2: LGHNA, YSLEER. Trimming left V 4 bases short and J 0 bases short, with 16 bases between. The CDR3 runs to 18 residues.

The sample holds a few counts of this clonotype. CDR3 in amino acids: CAIKGQGDNQPQHF. Written as DNA, the CDR3 is TGTGCCATCAAAGGACAGGGGGACAATCAGCCCCAGCATTTT. This chain links TRBV10-3 with TRBJ1-5; 10 positions agree with TRBD1. CDR3 length: 14 residues. V was clipped by 7 bases and J by 3 bases; unmatched bases: 3. Germline V gives CDR1 ENHRY, CDR2 SYGVKD.

CDR3 in amino acids: CPTGLLSYEQYF. In DNA, the CDR3 is TGTCCTACGGGACTGCTCTCCTACGAGCAGTACTTC. The genes are TRBV6-1 and TRBJ2-7; TRBD2 might be the D (6 bases). The CDR3 contains 12 residues. CDR1 is MNHNS, CDR2 SASEGT, per germline.

Concerning this clonotype itself: It may be a read error: a sequence one base away is much more abundant. This rearrangement joins TRBV2 to TRBJ1-5; D perhaps matches TRBD1 (5 bases). The germline V and J ends were trimmed by 2 bases and 9 bases, with 11 bases remaining between them. CDR1 is SNHLY, CDR2 FYNNEI, per germline. The length of the CDR3 is 13 residues. CDR3: CASSEFGGRPQHF. CDR3 nucleotides: TGTGCCAGCAGTGAATTTGGGGGTCGGCCCCAGCATTTT. The full variable domain, rest sourced from reference TRBV2 and TRBJ1-5, is EPEVTQTPSHQVTQMGQEVILRCVPISNHLYFYWYRQILGQKVEFLVSFYNNEISEKSEIFDDQFSVERPDGSNFTLKIRSTKLEDSAMYFCASSEFGGRPQHFGDGTRLSIL.

CDR3 amino acids: CSASPTGGQRTQYF. Written as DNA, the CDR3 is TGCAGTGCTAGCCCGACAGGAGGGCAAAGGACGCAGTATTTT. The V gene is TRBV20-1, the J gene TRBJ2-3; D possibly uses TRBD1 or TRBD2 (6 bases each). The CDR3 sequence is 14 residues long. Deletions cut 3 bases from V and 9 bases from J, with 19 bases between. CDR1 and CDR2 from the germline V gene are DFQATT and SNEGSKA (reference sequence).

This clonotype was seen repeatedly, ten times or more. The chain links TRBV6-2 or TRBV6-3 to TRBJ2-1; D possibly matches TRBD1 or TRBD2 (5 bases each). The CDR3 runs to 15 residues. V was trimmed by 6 bases and J by 5 bases, leaving 17 bases between them. Germline V gene sequence: CDR1 MNHEY, CDR2 SVGEGT. Here the CDR3 reads CASRNSGTPHNEQFF. CDR3 nucleotides: TGTGCCAGCAGAAACTCAGGGACCCCCCACAATGAGCAGTTCTTC.

This clonotype showed up many times. This chain links TRBV28 with TRBJ2-7, with D possibly matching TRBD2 (6 bases). Germline lookup yields CDR1 MDHEN and CDR2 SYDVKM. This CDR3 spans 14 amino acids. V lost 3 bases and J lost 6, with 15 bases in between. DNA for the CDR3: TGTGCCAGCAGTTTGCCCGGGAGAGGGTTCGAGCAGTACTTC. Translation gives CASSLPGRGFEQYF.

This clonotype was counted only a few times. The CDR3 loop is CASSATLAGGQYF. The CDR3 DNA reads TGTGCCAGCAGCGCAACCTTAGCGGGAGGGCAGTACTTC. This rearrangement joins TRBV7-9 to TRBJ2-7, with TRBD2 identical over 10 bases. The length of the CDR3 is 13 residues. CDR1 and CDR2 (germline): SEHNR, FQNEAQ (reference sequence). V shed 5 bases and J 9 bases; nucleotides not matched to a gene: 7.

This clonotype appeared a few times. The rearrangement uses TRBV20-1 and TRBJ2-5; TRBD2 agrees at 7 bases. The CDR3 is 15 amino acids. Per the germline V gene, CDR1 is DFQATT and CDR2 is SNEGSKA (reference sequence). V shed 3 bases and J 1 base; nucleotides not matched to a gene: 8. This chain's CDR3 is CSASRASGTQETQYF. CDR3 bases: TGCAGTGCTAGTCGAGCGAGCGGGACCCAAGAGACCCAGTACTTC.

This clonotype was seen more than once but under ten times. The CDR3: CASSSDIRNQPQHF. The CDR3, as DNA: TGTGCCAGCAGTTCCGACATTCGCAATCAGCCCCAGCATTTT. J is TRBJ1-5 and V is TRBV7-9; D gene unclear. The CDR3 runs to 14 residues. CDR1 and CDR2 (germline): SEHNR, FQNEAQ (reference sequence). V shed 6 bases and J shed 2 bases, with 11 bases lying between them.

Many counts were recorded for this clonotype. The gene calls are TRBV2 and TRBJ2-1; D is undetermined. V dropped 4 bases and J dropped 0 bases, with 4 bases sitting between them. Germline CDR1 reads SNHLY; CDR2 reads FYNNEI. The CDR3 runs to 13 residues. DNA for the CDR3: TGTGCCAGCAGTGCAGACTCCTACAATGAGCAGTTCTTC. Translated: CASSADSYNEQFF.

The chain links TRBV4-2 to TRBJ2-1, with 8 bases lining up with TRBD2. The CDR3 length is 17 residues. Germline CDR1 is LGHNA and CDR2 is YNFKEQ. After removal of 1 base from V and 6 bases from J, the junction contained 11 bases not matched to a gene. In nucleotides, the CDR3 is TGTGCCAGCAGCCAAGCCCTCAGCGGGGGAGCGAGCAATGAGCAGTTCTTC. This sequence encodes CASSQALSGGASNEQFF.

This clonotype is a singleton in its sample. The chain is built from TRBV6-2 or TRBV6-3 and TRBJ2-1, with 11 bases that match TRBD2. The CDR3 runs to 14 residues. The junction had 12 bases not matched to a gene; V was cut back by 11 bases and J by 9 bases. CDR1 and CDR2 (germline): MNHEY, SVGEGT. Here the CDR3 DNA reads TGTGCCGGCAACCCGACTAGCGGGATTAGTGAGCAGTTCTTC. Protein sequence: CAGNPTSGISEQFF.

Written as DNA, the CDR3 is TGTGCCAGCAGCGAAGCCTCCGGAGGCTCCTACGAGCAGTACTTC. Residues: CASSEASGGSYEQYF. The V gene is TRBV3-1, the J gene TRBJ2-7; D is perhaps TRBD2 (5 bases). Trimming pared 5 bases from V and 0 bases from J, leaving 14 bases between. The germline CDR1 and CDR2 sequences are LGHDT and YNNKEL (reference sequence). This CDR3 region has 15 residues.

Only one count was recorded for this clonotype. The junction departs from the called germline gene at one end, perhaps through a read error. The rearrangement uses TRBV5-1 and TRBJ1-2, with D hard to call. This CDR3 is 13 amino acids long. The V gene's germline CDR1 is SGHRS and CDR2 YFSETQ. The CDR3 DNA follows: TGTGCCAGCAGTCTTAGTGAGGCGGATGGCTACACCTTC. This sequence encodes CASSLSEADGYTF.

This clonotype was seen at least ten times. This chain joins TRBV2 and TRBJ2-1, with 7 bases fitting TRBD2. The CDR3 has 15 amino acids. The ends lost 3 bases at V and 6 bases at J; junction bases unmatched: 8. CDR1 is SNHLY and CDR2 is FYNNEI in the germline V gene. The CDR3 loop reads CASSEDSGRGNEQFF. DNA of the CDR3: TGTGCCAGCAGTGAGGATAGCGGGCGGGGCAATGAGCAGTTCTTC.

The chain carries TRBV19 and TRBJ2-2; 8 bases fit TRBD2. The CDR3 loop spans 16 amino acids. V dropped 7 bases and J dropped 4; count of bases not matched to a gene: 11. Germline CDR1 is LNHDA and CDR2 is SQIVND (reference sequence). The CDR3 DNA sequence: TGTGCCAGTAAGGCGGATACTAGCGGAAGCACCGGGGAGCTGTTTTTT. It codes for CASKADTSGSTGELFF. The full variable domain, with the rest looked up from reference TRBV19 and TRBJ2-2, is DGGITQSPKYLFRKEGQNVTLSCEQNLNHDAMYWYRQDPGQGLRLIYYSQIVNDFQKGDIAEGYSVSREKKESFPLTVTSAQKNPTAFYLCASKADTSGSTGELFFGEGSRLTVL.

This rearrangement joins TRBV5-1 to TRBJ2-3, with 7 bases fitting TRBD2. The V gene's germline CDR1 is SGHRS and CDR2 YFSETQ. V dropped 4 bases and J dropped 0; count of bases not matched to a gene: 8. CDR3 length: 16 amino acids. The CDR3, as DNA: TGCGCCAGCAGCCAAAATAGCGGGTTTAGCACAGATACGCAGTATTTT. Translating it yields CASSQNSGFSTDTQYF.

The rearrangement links TRBV6-5 to TRBJ1-2; D may be TRBD1 (5 bases). Germline lookup yields CDR1 MNHEY and CDR2 SVGAGI. With 2 bases removed from V and 8 bases from J, the gap between germline ends came to 9 bases. This CDR3 spans 12 amino acids. Here the CDR3 DNA reads TGTGCCAGCAGTTACGGGGGAACGGGCTACACCTTC. This sequence encodes CASSYGGTGYTF.